Given below is one TCR beta chain in context. Its matching antigen is unknown. Analysis merged second doses at about 4 or about 12 weeks. Measured with immunoSEQ multiplex PCR; TCRdb has only the in-frame clones, and not every one. The data show some 120,000 clones, with approximately 85% seen just once and 3.5% to 4.5% held by the top ten. The CDR3 has 14 residues. Trimming shortened V by 0 bases and J by 8 bases, and 13 bases separated the two germline ends. Germline V gene sequence: CDR1 MGHRA, CDR2 YSYEKL. This sample stems from a study of T cell responses to AZD1222 COVID-19 vaccine. General study findings and limits: Regions 160-218 and 743-854 held dominance among vaccine-associated CD4 TCRs, which spanned spike. A mostly white British donor set with more females was recruited, and clonal diversity was possibly underestimated.

Sequenced here: peripheral blood, sampled 28 days after the second AZD1222 dose. This rearrangement joins TRBV4-1 to TRBJ1-1; D ambiguous. The receptor was derived from an adult who received the AZD1222 COVID-19 vaccine. Written as DNA, the CDR3 is TGCGCCAGCAGCCAAGAATTCCCCGTACAGGAAGCTTTCTTT. Its protein product is CASSQEFPVQEAFF.